This T cell receptor beta chain emerged from a study of blood T cells in healthy people across ages. At the level of the study: Roughly one uniquely barcoded beta molecule per two T cells was captured.

The table lists this clonotype with a few counts. The length of the CDR3 is 14 residues. Germline trimming cut 7 bases from V and 6 bases from J; bases unmatched to any gene: 9. CDR1 and CDR2 (germline): SNHLY, FYNNEI. Isolation of PBMCs gave at least 6.5 million cells per sample. A second PCR, run for 7 to 11 cycles, used a sample-barcoded 5' primer plus a J-beta primer mix. Tagging of each cDNA molecule was performed by a template-switch adaptor with 12 random nucleotides. Using its own MiXCR run on the 5' RACE reads, TCRdb lists one record per CDR3 protein. The repertoire holds around 800,000 distinct CDR3 sequences, 20% to 30% seen once, with 3% in the top ten. Separately, the same data were catalogued under a study of T cells of mothers and their children. In that study: Researchers report slightly higher, though non-significant, overlap in related mother-child pairs than in unrelated pairs.

This chain links TRBV2 with TRBJ1-5; TRBD1 aligns across 7 bases. The specimen was blood. The source is a boy younger than 18 in good health. This CDR3 reads CASTKDRVSQPQHF. The CDR3 nucleotides read TGTGCCAGCACTAAAGACAGGGTCAGTCAGCCCCAGCATTTT.